The clone carrying this T cell receptor beta chain was seen more than once but under ten times. Its antigen is unidentified. The data originate from a study of cytomegalovirus exposure and HLA in healthy donors. Both 60 Vbeta primers and 13 Jbeta primers went into the PCR. The protocol was immunoSEQ multiplex PCR, while the TCRdb copy is restricted to in-frame clones and leaves out a portion. The sample yields about 50,000 clones, roughly 72% seen once. The V gene lost 3 bases and the J gene lost 10 bases, with 15 bases spanning the gap. The CDR3 consists of 13 residues. Germline loops: CDR1 SEHNR, CDR2 FQNEAQ (reference sequence). Study-wide findings and caveats: Most TCR beta V segments were productive about 87% or about 30% of the time in an earlier analysis.

The receptor was isolated from a woman between 45 and 65 years old in good health and CMV-seronegative. The material sequenced was PBMCs. The rearrangement links TRBV7-9 to TRBJ1-1; D is unclear. The CDR3 DNA reads as TGTGCCAGCAGCTTCCGGCCCGGCGAGGCAGCTTTCTTT. Translation: CASSFRPGEAAFF.